One T cell receptor (beta chain) is described in this entry. The sample has other DNA sequences that encode this CDR3 too. This sample is part of a study of control samples from healthy donors and cancer patients. TCRdb keeps only in-frame clones here, not all; method: immunoSEQ multiplex PCR. The repertoire consists of 55,000 to 80,000 clones, with 89% occurring once and the leading ten covering around 5.1%. Trimming removed 2 bases from V and 0 bases from J, with 9 bases in between. This CDR3 spans 16 amino acids. CDR1 and CDR2 (germline): SGDLS, YYNGEE. Sequencing used PBMCs. The V gene is TRBV9, the J gene TRBJ1-6; D is perhaps TRBD1 (5 bases). This receptor was taken from a man aged 55 to 70 with colorectal cancer. CDR3 DNA sequence: TGTGCCAGCAGCGTGGGGGGAAGCTCCTATAATTCACCCCTCCACTTT. This codes for CASSVGGSSYNSPLHF.